The clone carrying this T cell receptor (beta chain) has a count of ten or more. Antigen: not known. This record comes from a study of T cells after yellow fever vaccination. Study-level points and caveats: Boosting was followed by the reappearance of most primary-vaccination clones (about 97% CD4, about 88% CD8). High-abundance clonotypes from the bulk population could contaminate FACS-sorted repertoires.

Universal primer sites and UMIs were introduced during 5'RACE template-switching synthesis of TCR cDNA. TCRdb fed the 5' RACE reads into MiXCR, producing one record per CDR3 protein. The table shows fewer than 450,000 distinct CDR3 sequences, with about 7.8% occurring only once. Material: PBMCs, obtained about 49 days after the first yellow fever vaccination. This TCR was recovered from a man aged 18 to 30 who received the YFV17D yellow fever vaccine.

Here the CDR3 reads CASSQEVDTEAFF. In nucleotides, the CDR3 is TGTGCCAGCAGCCAGGAGGTGGACACTGAAGCTTTCTTT. The J gene is TRBJ1-1, the V gene TRBV5-4; D call uncertain. The CDR3 sequence is 13 residues long. The germline gives CDR1 SGHNT, CDR2 YYREEE (reference sequence). V lost 4 bases and J 3 bases, leaving 10 bases between the germline ends. The variable domain in full, completed from reference TRBV5-4 and TRBJ1-1, reads ETGVTQSPTHLIKTRGQQVTLRCSSQSGHNTVSWYQQALGQGPQFIFQYYREEENGRGNFPPRFSGLQFPNYSSELNVNALELDDSALYLCASSQEVDTEAFFGQGTRLTVV.